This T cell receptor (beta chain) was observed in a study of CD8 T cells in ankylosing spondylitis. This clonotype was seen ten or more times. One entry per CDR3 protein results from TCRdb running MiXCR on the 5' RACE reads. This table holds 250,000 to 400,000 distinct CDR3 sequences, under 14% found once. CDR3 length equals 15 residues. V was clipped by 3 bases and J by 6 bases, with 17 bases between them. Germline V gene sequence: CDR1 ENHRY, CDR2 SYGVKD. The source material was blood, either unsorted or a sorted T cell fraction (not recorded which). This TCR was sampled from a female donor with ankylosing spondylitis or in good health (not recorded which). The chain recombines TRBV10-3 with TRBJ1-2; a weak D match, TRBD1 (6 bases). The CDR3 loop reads CAISDSSQGLDGYTF. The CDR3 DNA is TGTGCCATCAGTGACTCGTCTCAGGGGTTGGATGGCTACACCTTC.